Listed below are T cell receptor beta chains from one sample, sequenced in a study of T cells in Graves' hyperthyroidism and ophthalmopathy. TCRdb used MiXCR to reprocess the multiplex PCR reads, holding one entry per CDR3 protein. The sample has about 360,000 distinct CDR3 sequences; approximately 13% are singletons. The sequencing sample was made of blood. Receptors originate from a woman between 18 and 29 years old with Graves' hyperthyroidism. Both conserved end residues are part of each CDR3. A D gene is named only where the DNA matches it firmly. Not every row has a clone size; where given, it reads once, few, many or a size class.

CDR3nt,CDR3aa,j_gene,d_gene,abundance,v_gene
TGCGCCAGCTCCACGGAAAGCACAGATACGCAGTATTTT,CASSTESTDTQYF,TRBJ2-3,.,few,TRBV5-1
TGTGCCAGCAGCACCCGACTAGCGGGTCCTGAGCAGTTCTTC,CASSTRLAGPEQFF,TRBJ2-1,TRBD2,few,TRBV11-2
TGTGCCTGCCTCAGAGGGGGGGGGCAGAATGAGCAGTTCTTC,CACLRGGGQNEQFF,TRBJ2-1,.,many,TRBV12-3/TRBV12-4
TGTGCCAGCACAGACAGCCACGGGAATTCACCCCTCCACTTT,CASTDSHGNSPLHF,TRBJ1-6,.,many,TRBV11-2
TGCAGTGCAGCATCAGACTCCTACAATGAGCAGTTCTTC,CSAASDSYNEQFF,TRBJ2-1,.,many,TRBV20-1
TGTGCCAGCAGTTTTCTCGGCTCCTCGAGCTATGGCTACACCTTC,CASSFLGSSSYGYTF,TRBJ1-2,.,many,TRBV28
TGTGCCACCAGTGATTTCTGGGCAGATACGCAGTATTTT,CATSDFWADTQYF,TRBJ2-3,.,few,TRBV24-1
TGTGCCAGCAGCTTGCTAGCGGGAGGGCCCTACGAGCAGTACTTC,CASSLLAGGPYEQYF,TRBJ2-7,TRBD2,many,TRBV7-2
TGCAGTGCTGGAGACAAGCCAACTAATGAAAAACTGTTTTTT,CSAGDKPTNEKLFF,TRBJ1-4,.,.,TRBV20-1
TGTGCCAGCAGCCAAGATCTCCACGAGCAGTACTTC,CASSQDLHEQYF,TRBJ2-7,.,many,TRBV4-2
TGTGCCAGCAGTTACCCCTCGGACACTGAAGCTTTCTTT,CASSYPSDTEAFF,TRBJ1-1,.,many,TRBV6-1
TGTGCCAGCGTTTCCGGGACTGAAGCTTTCTTT,CASVSGTEAFF,TRBJ1-1,.,many,TRBV28
TGTGCCATCAGTGAGGGGACCGATCAGCCCCAGCATTTT,CAISEGTDQPQHF,TRBJ1-5,.,many,TRBV10-3
TGTGCCAGCAGCCCTGGGGGGCCCGGGGGTAAGGAGCAGTTCTTC,CASSPGGPGGKEQFF,TRBJ2-1,.,.,TRBV28